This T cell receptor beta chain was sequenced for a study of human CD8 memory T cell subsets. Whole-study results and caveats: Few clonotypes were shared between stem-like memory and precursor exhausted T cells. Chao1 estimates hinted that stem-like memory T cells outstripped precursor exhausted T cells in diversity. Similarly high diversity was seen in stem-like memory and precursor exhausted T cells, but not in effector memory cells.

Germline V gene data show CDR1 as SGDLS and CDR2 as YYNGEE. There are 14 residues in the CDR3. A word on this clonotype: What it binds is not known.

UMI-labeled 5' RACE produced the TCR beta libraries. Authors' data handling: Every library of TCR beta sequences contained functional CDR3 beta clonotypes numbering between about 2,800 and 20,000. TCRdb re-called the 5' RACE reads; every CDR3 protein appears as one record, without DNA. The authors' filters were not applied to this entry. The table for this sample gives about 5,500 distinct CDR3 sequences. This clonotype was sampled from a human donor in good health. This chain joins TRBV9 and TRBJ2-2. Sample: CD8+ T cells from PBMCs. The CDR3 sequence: CASAAGTNTGELFF.